A single sample gave rise to the 21 T cell receptor beta chains below, sequenced in a study of blood T cell repertoires in COVID-19. Here immunoSEQ multiplex PCR was the method, and the copy in TCRdb shows in-frame clones only, minus some. The table shows about 150,000 clones, with 60% to 85% occurring only once. Material: peripheral blood. These TCRs come from an older man with acute or convalescent COVID-19.

This sequence joins TRBV7-7 and TRBJ2-5; 8 nucleotides align to TRBD2. Germline assignment: CDR1 SSHAT and CDR2 FNYEAQ (reference sequence). The CDR3 has 15 amino acids. The V segment lost 1 base and the J segment 2 bases; nucleotides outside the gene matches: 3. The CDR3 nucleotides are TGTGCCAGCAGCTTAGTGGGGACTAGACAAGAGACCCAGTACTTC. The encoded protein is CASSLVGTRQETQYF.

This chain links TRBV30 with TRBJ2-7; D is unclear. The CDR3 is 12 residues long. Germline V gives CDR1 GTSNPN, CDR2 SVGIG (reference sequence). Trimming shortened V by 5 bases and J by 2 bases, and 10 bases separated the two germline ends. CDR3 amino acids: CAWGVQTYEQYF. CDR3 sequence (DNA): TGTGCCTGGGGGGTCCAGACCTACGAGCAGTACTTC.

The chain has TRBV11-3 and TRBJ2-2, with 7 bases lining up with TRBD1. V dropped 3 bases and J dropped 4; count of bases not matched to a gene: 2. The CDR3 is 14 residues long. The V gene's germline CDR1 is SGHNT and CDR2 YENEEA. CDR3 amino acids: CASSFRGRTGELFF. CDR3 nucleotide sequence: TGTGCCAGCAGCTTTAGGGGGCGCACCGGGGAGCTGTTTTTT. Complete variable domain (other parts from reference TRBV11-3 and TRBJ2-2): EAGVVQSPRYKIIEKKQPVAFWCNPISGHNTLYWYLQNLGQGPELLIRYENEEAVDDSQLPKDRFSAERLKGVDSTLKIQPAELGDSAVYLCASSFRGRTGELFFGEGSRLTVL.

This chain joins TRBV2 and TRBJ2-3, with a possible D match to TRBD2 (6 bases). The CDR3 is 14 amino acids. Trimming took 6 bases from V and 0 from J, leaving 10 bases between them. CDR1 SNHLY and CDR2 FYNNEI come from the germline V gene. The CDR3 region is CASSRGMSTDTQYF. The CDR3 DNA is TGTGCCAGCAGCCGGGGGATGAGCACAGATACGCAGTATTTT.

Here the CDR3 reads CATSMAGTSTDTQYF. The CDR3 nucleotides are TGTGCCACCAGTATGGCGGGGACTAGCACAGATACGCAGTATTTT. The J gene is TRBJ2-3, the V gene TRBV24-1, with D perhaps TRBD2 (6 bases). The germline V gene has CDR1 KGHDR and CDR2 SFDVKD. The length of the CDR3 is 15 residues. V was clipped by 6 bases and J by 0 bases, with 12 bases between them.

This sequence joins TRBV10-3 and TRBJ2-1; possibly TRBD1 for D (5 bases). The germline V gene encodes CDR1 ENHRY and CDR2 SYGVKD. The ends were cut back, 4 bases at V and 0 bases at J, with 16 bases in the middle. The CDR3 extends over 17 amino acids. CDR3 loop: CAISGAKTEDSYNEQFF. In DNA, the CDR3 is TGTGCCATCAGTGGGGCAAAGACAGAAGACTCCTACAATGAGCAGTTCTTC.

The V and J genes are TRBV12-5 and TRBJ2-2; D is ambiguous. This CDR3 spans 13 amino acids. Germline V gives CDR1 LGHNT, CDR2 FRNRAP. Trimming cost V 5 bases and J 5 bases, with 9 bases left between them. CDR3 region: CASGQTETGELFF. The CDR3 DNA sequence: TGTGCTAGTGGTCAAACAGAAACCGGGGAGCTGTTTTTT.

This rearrangement joins TRBV5-1 to TRBJ2-2; TRBD1 agrees at 9 bases. CDR3 length: 16 amino acids. The ends lost 1 base at V and 2 bases at J; junction bases unmatched: 3. The germline V gene encodes CDR1 SGHRS and CDR2 YFSETQ. This CDR3 is CASSLRTGGNTGELFF. CDR3 bases: TGCGCCAGCAGCTTGCGTACAGGGGGCAACACCGGGGAGCTGTTTTTT. Full variable domain (missing parts from reference TRBV5-1 and TRBJ2-2): KAGVTQTPRYLIKTRGQQVTLSCSPISGHRSVSWYQQTPGQGLQFLFEYFSETQRNKGNFPGRFSGRQFSNSRSEMNVSTLELGDSALYLCASSLRTGGNTGELFFGEGSRLTVL.

This rearrangement joins TRBV5-8 to TRBJ2-3, with TRBD1 as a possible D gene (6 bases). The germline V and J ends were trimmed by 2 bases and 0 bases, with 7 bases remaining between them. The CDR3 runs to 14 residues. The germline gives CDR1 SGHTS, CDR2 YDEGEE. The CDR3 protein is CASSLDRSTDTQYF. The CDR3 coding sequence is TGTGCCAGCAGCTTAGACAGGAGCACAGATACGCAGTATTTT.

There are a few counts of this clone. The chain joins TRBV6-2 or TRBV6-3 to TRBJ2-5, with TRBD2 matching 12 bases. The CDR3 contains 15 residues. Trimming took 6 bases from V and 5 from J; bases not matched to a gene: 7. Per the germline V gene, CDR1 is MNHEY and CDR2 is SVGEGT. CDR3 sequence reads: CASSPLAGGRETQYF. DNA of the CDR3: TGTGCCAGCAGCCCACTAGCGGGGGGCCGGGAGACCCAGTACTTC.

This clone was seen just once. V gene TRBV28 combines with J gene TRBJ1-5, with D perhaps TRBD1 (6 bases). Trimming left V 11 bases short and J 1 base short, with 12 bases between. Germline values: CDR1 MDHEN, CDR2 SYDVKM. The CDR3 is 13 amino acids. The CDR3 coding sequence is TGTGCCGGGGGGGCCCCAAGCAATCAGCCCCAGCATTTT. Protein product: CAGGAPSNQPQHF.

The chain has TRBV7-3 and TRBJ2-2, with a tentative D call TRBD1 (5 bases). The V end was cut by 3 bases, the J end by 1 base, with 12 bases between. CDR1 and CDR2 (germline): SGHTA, FQGTGA. This CDR3 has 16 amino acids. The CDR3 loop reads CASSLFQTGNTGELFF. Written as DNA, the CDR3 is TGTGCCAGCAGCTTGTTCCAAACAGGGAACACCGGGGAGCTGTTTTTT.

The chain combines TRBV7-2 with TRBJ1-4; D not certain. The CDR3 runs 13 residues. Germline V CDR1 and CDR2: SGHTA, FQGNSA. V was cut by 0 bases and J by 5 bases, with 4 bases left in between. The DNA of the CDR3 is TGTGCCAGCAGCTTAGCCGAGAATGAAAAACTGTTTTTT. Residues: CASSLAENEKLFF.

The chain is built from TRBV3-1 (or the pseudogene TRBV3-2) and TRBJ2-1; 8 nucleotides align to TRBD2. Germline loops: CDR1 LGHDT, CDR2 YNNKEL (reference sequence). This CDR3 has 15 residues. After removal of 4 bases from V and 7 bases from J, the junction contained 9 bases not matched to a gene. The CDR3 nucleotides are TGTGCCAGCAGCCGAGCGGGGGCCCTGCGGAATGAGCAGTTCTTC. Translating gives CASSRAGALRNEQFF.

The J gene is TRBJ1-2, the V gene TRBV6-6, with D possibly TRBD1 on 6 matching bases. CDR1 and CDR2 (germline): MNHNY, SVGAGI (reference sequence). This CDR3 is 16 amino acids long. Deletions cut 0 bases from V and 4 bases from J, with 15 bases between. The CDR3 DNA sequence: TGTGCCAGCAGTTACTCGGCGGGGGGGCAGGTCTATGGCTACACCTTC. Residues: CASSYSAGGQVYGYTF.

The rearrangement joins TRBV6-5 to TRBJ1-1; no firm D call. The CDR3 extends over 15 amino acids. V gave up 0 bases and J gave up 2 bases, with 10 bases separating them. Per the germline V gene, CDR1 is MNHEY and CDR2 is SVGAGI. CDR3 loop: CASSYSILSNTEAFF. The CDR3 coding sequence is TGTGCCAGCAGTTACTCGATTCTAAGTAACACTGAAGCTTTCTTT.

This chain uses TRBV7-6 with TRBJ2-2; D possibly corresponds to TRBD2 (5 bases). The CDR3 has 15 amino acids. The germline V gene encodes CDR1 SGHVS and CDR2 FNYEAQ. The V gene lost 2 bases and the J gene lost 7 bases, with 14 bases spanning the gap. This CDR3 reads CASSLTGYDSGELFF. CDR3 bases: TGTGCCAGCAGCTTAACGGGGTATGATAGCGGGGAGCTGTTTTTT. Full variable domain (missing parts from reference TRBV7-6 and TRBJ2-2): GAGVSQSPRYKVTKRGQDVALRCDPISGHVSLYWYRQALGQGPEFLTYFNYEAQQDKSGLPNDRFSAERPEGSISTLTIQRTEQRDSAMYRCASSLTGYDSGELFFGEGSRLTVL.

The V and J genes are TRBV12-3 or TRBV12-4 and TRBJ2-5; 7 bases agree with TRBD1. The CDR3 is 13 amino acids. The ends lost 6 bases at V and 5 bases at J; junction bases unmatched: 6. The CDR3 DNA follows: TGTGCCAGCAGATACGGGACAGTTGAGACCCAGTACTTC. Its translation: CASRYGTVETQYF.

The chain links TRBV19 to TRBJ2-1, with 9 bases identical to TRBD2. Trimming cost V 3 bases and J 5 bases; bases outside gene matches: 5. Germline-derived CDR1 and CDR2 are LNHDA and SQIVND (reference sequence). The CDR3 spans 15 residues. CDR3 sequence reads: CASSMGASGNNEQFF. For the CDR3, the DNA is TGTGCCAGTAGTATGGGGGCTAGCGGGAACAATGAGCAGTTCTTC.

The CDR3 DNA reads as TGCGCCAGCAGCTTGGCCAGCGGGGGGGCGCCTCATACGGATACGCAGTATTTT. Translation: CASSLASGGAPHTDTQYF. The V gene is TRBV5-1, the J gene TRBJ2-3; TRBD2 agrees at 10 bases. Unmatched junction bases numbered 13, after V lost 0 bases and J lost 6 bases. Per germline, CDR1 SGHRS and CDR2 YFSETQ. This CDR3 is built from 18 residues.

V usage is TRBV5-3 and J usage is TRBJ2-7, with D perhaps TRBD2 (5 bases). TRBV5-3 belongs to the ORF category, with a function that is uncertain. This CDR3 is 13 amino acids long. V was pared by 4 bases and J by 4 bases, with 12 bases between. CDR3 region: CARSRPREYEQYF. Written as DNA, the CDR3 is TGTGCCAGAAGCCGGCCGAGGGAGTACGAGCAGTACTTC.